This TCR beta chain was documented in a study of blood T cell repertoires in COVID-19. Background on the study: Sites across the United States, Italy and Spain contributed samples from acute and convalescent COVID-19. Sources were T cells, B-cell-depleted T cells, or PBMCs; the material itself was cDNA or gDNA.

CDR1 is MNHNY, CDR2 SVGAGI, per germline (reference sequence). The V end lost 3 bases, the J end lost 5 bases, and 11 bases lay between the germline ends. The CDR3 contains 13 residues. Original analysis: Amplifying reference gene primers gave estimates of nucleated cell counts. Only in-frame clones appear in the TCRdb table, and some are missing; sequencing was by immunoSEQ multiplex PCR. The DNA was the basis for D and trimming; V, J and clone size are from that table. The sample holds 140,000 to 150,000 clones, more than 70% seen once. This clone was observed a few times. Input material: peripheral blood. The receptor's source is a human donor in a cohort sampled during active COVID-19. This chain connects TRBV6-6 to TRBJ2-7; no definite D call. CDR3 coding DNA: TGTGCCAGCAGTTATCATTTCCCGGACGAGCAGTACTTC. Its translation is CASSYHFPDEQYF.